The T cell receptor (beta chain) described here comes from a study of cytomegalovirus exposure and HLA in healthy donors. With 60 Vbeta and 13 Jbeta primers, the PCR was carried out. Profiling relied on immunoSEQ multiplex PCR, and the TCRdb table lists in-frame clones only, not all of them. The repertoire holds around 150,000 clones, with 80% to 90% as singletons. As regards this clone: Its antigen is not identified.

CDR3 length equals 14 residues. Germline CDR1 is SGHAT and CDR2 is FQNNGV. The J segment lost 2 bases and the V segment lost 4 bases, leaving 3 bases of the junction unmatched. Notes on the study in general: Being indistinguishable, some V segments were excluded, TRBV6-2 and TRBV6-3 among them. It was about 180 TCR beta chains that were listed as cytomegalovirus-associated.

The TCR was taken from a woman under 30 in good health and CMV-seronegative. The V call is TRBV11-2, the J call TRBJ2-7, with 9 positions matching TRBD1. The source material was PBMCs. DNA of the CDR3: TGTGCCAGCAGCTCCCGACAGGGGGCCTACGAGCAGTACTTC. The encoded protein is CASSSRQGAYEQYF.